The 4 T cell receptor beta chains below all came from one sample that was sequenced in a study of T cell responses to AZD1222 COVID-19 vaccine. The protocol was immunoSEQ multiplex PCR, while the TCRdb copy is restricted to in-frame clones and leaves out a portion. The sample holds over 150,000 clones; 88% are singletons and the top ten take around a tenth. This specimen consisted of peripheral blood, obtained 28 days after the second AZD1222 dose. These receptors originate from an adult who received the AZD1222 COVID-19 vaccine.

V is TRBV6-5 and J is TRBJ2-1; D gene ambiguous. V lost 2 bases and J 9 bases, leaving 5 bases between the germline ends. The germline V gene encodes CDR1 MNHEY and CDR2 SVGAGI. CDR3 length: 11 amino acids. The CDR3 region is CASSYMGEQFF. CDR3 DNA sequence: TGTGCCAGCAGTTACATGGGTGAGCAGTTCTTC.

The V call is TRBV15, the J call TRBJ2-6; D remains ambiguous. Germline-derived CDR1 and CDR2 are LNHNV and YYDKDF (reference sequence). The V end was cut by 1 base, the J end by 0 bases, with 13 bases between. The CDR3 covers 18 residues. The CDR3 DNA is TGTGCCACCAGCAGAGGACCCCTGGTTCCCTCTGGGGCCAACGTCCTGACTTTC. This translates into CATSRGPLVPSGANVLTF. Drawing the rest from reference TRBV15 and TRBJ2-6, the complete variable domain is DAMVIQNPRYQVTQFGKPVTLSCSQTLNHNVMYWYQQKSSQAPKLLFHYYDKDFNNEADTPDNFQSRRPNTSFCFLDIRSPGLGDTAMYLCATSRGPLVPSGANVLTFGAGSRLTVL.

V is TRBV5-1 and J is TRBJ2-1; the match to TRBD1 covers 7 bases. The CDR3 covers 15 residues. Germline loops: CDR1 SGHRS, CDR2 YFSETQ. The trim removed 4 bases at V and 6 bases at J, leaving 10 bases unmatched. The CDR3, as DNA: TGCGCCAGCAGCACTCAAGACAGGGTGCTCAATGAGCAGTTCTTC. As protein: CASSTQDRVLNEQFF.

The chain recombines TRBV5-1 with TRBJ1-2; 11 bases are a match to TRBD1. The germline CDR1 and CDR2 sequences are SGHRS and YFSETQ. This CDR3 contains 15 residues. The junction had 6 bases not matched to a gene; V was cut back by 4 bases and J by 4 bases. The CDR3 DNA reads TGCGCCAGCAGCCGGACAGGGGGCGAAGCCTATGGCTACACCTTC. Protein sequence: CASSRTGGEAYGYTF.